This T cell receptor (beta chain) was retrieved from a study of CD8+ T cells in alopecia areata. Study at large: For the treated group, dosing was oral tofacitinib at 5 to 10 mg twice daily. Treatment ran 6 to 18 months, with 6 months of follow-up afterward. General study results and limits: In lesional scalp, particularly from alopecia totalis/universalis, clonality was higher than in normal scalp.

Both peripheral blood and punch biopsies of lesional scalp skin were obtained from patients who had alopecia areata. V lost 7 bases and J 4 bases, leaving 13 bases between the germline ends. This CDR3 is built from 13 residues. Germline V lookup: CDR1 MNHEY, CDR2 SVGAGI. On this clone itself: The antigen remains unidentified.

RNA was extracted and reverse transcribed into cDNA as the sequencing template. The protocol was immunoSEQ multiplex PCR, while the TCRdb copy is restricted to in-frame clones and leaves out a portion. The table lists 140,000 to 150,000 clones, roughly 61% of them singletons, with roughly 6.7% in the top ten. The gene calls are TRBV6-5 and TRBJ1-2; D might be TRBD1 (5 bases). The receptor was isolated from a human donor with alopecia areata. Sample: CD4+ T cells sorted from blood, taken at week 0. CDR3 sequence: CASTNAGTYGYTF. The CDR3 DNA is TGTGCCAGCACTAACGCCGGGACCTATGGCTACACCTTC.